The source of this T cell receptor (beta chain) is a study of blood T cell repertoires in COVID-19. The table came from immunoSEQ multiplex PCR; TCRdb's copy has only in-frame clones and leaves some out. The data hold fewer than 150,000 clones, with around 87% observed a single time. The germline gives CDR1 MNHNS, CDR2 SASEGT. CDR3 length: 14 residues. V lost 3 bases and J lost 8, with 11 bases in between. Sequencing used peripheral blood. The rearrangement joins TRBV6-1 to TRBJ1-6; unclear D gene. This receptor was identified in a human donor in a cohort sampled during active COVID-19. The CDR3 here is CASSDPGLHSPLHF. CDR3 nucleotides: TGTGCCAGCAGTGACCCGGGTCTTCATTCACCCCTCCACTTT.